This T cell receptor beta chain derives from a study of blood T cells in healthy people across ages (dated by TCRdb to the mid-2010s). The study in broad terms: In model experiments, template switching captured about one uniquely barcoded TCR beta cDNA molecule for every two T cells. Age-related changes in TCR beta repertoire diversity were measured in the study by deep sequencing normalized with unique cDNA molecular identifiers. Four age groups were formed from the donors: young (average approximately 17 years), middle-aged (approximately 39), aged (around 68) and long-lived (around 80). Two additional independent replicas of 1 million unique cDNA reads from the same blood draw were analyzed for two donors (one aged 18 to 30 and one aged 80 or older).

Study-wide findings and limitations: Because donor CMV infection status was unknown, age-related changes in expanded clonotypes were potentially confounded. Compared with the aged group, the long-lived group had more naive CD4+ T cells, fewer expanded clones and increased TCR diversity, a pattern suggesting age selection. There was a strong correlation between observed TCR beta diversity and the percentage of naive T cells measured by flow cytometry. Estimates of total diversity based on one million sequenced T cells were considered lower bounds and underestimates. Observed TCR beta diversity per million T cells fell roughly linearly with age, and a significant reduction was already apparent by age approximately 40. Because profiling used bulk unsorted PBMCs, naive and antigen-experienced compartments could not be compared conclusively.

Library preparation was by 5' RACE. Sequencing was performed on an Illumina HiSeq 2500. A second about 6 to 11 cycle PCR used a sample-barcoded 5' primer and a J-beta primer mix. Each TCR beta cDNA molecule received a unique molecular identifier from a template-switch 5' adaptor carrying 12 random nucleotides. At least 2.5 million CDR3-containing paired-end reads were obtained from each sample. First-strand cDNA was synthesized from all RNA with the Mint cDNA synthesis kit, primed by a TRBC-specific oligonucleotide. All cDNA was treated with uracil-DNA glycosylase and then went through a first 18-cycle PCR with the universal primers M1SS and BC2_uni_R. Per the source publication's procedure: For normalization, 1 million high-quality reads, each with a distinct molecular identifier, were randomly selected from each sample. Reads with shared molecular identifiers were discarded instead of being binned into consensus sequences. CDR3 identification, clonotype clustering and error correction used MiTCR with a Q25 quality threshold and the strictest error-elimination algorithm. Lower-bound total TCR beta diversity was estimated with a nonparametric unseen species model using Euler transformation. The public reads were run again by TCRdb, first through fastp at Q25 and then through MiXCR, and only productive beta chains were kept. Every distinct CDR3 protein forms one entry, paired with its most common genes and DNA. The V and J calls were determined by TCRdb, not by the authors. A total of more than 900,000 distinct CDR3 sequences appear in this sample, 25% to 30% of them only once. The ten largest clonotypes hold roughly 10% of the sample.

The 40 or so donors, aged about 6 to 95 years, were systemically healthy Caucasian individuals from Russia. Roughly 10 milliliters of peripheral blood were drawn from each donor into EDTA-treated Vacutainer tubes. Ficoll-Paque density-gradient centrifugation was used to isolate PBMCs, with at least 6.5 million per sample. Trizol reagent was used to extract total RNA from PBMCs, with at least 6 micrograms per sample. The percentages of naive CD45RAhigh/CD27high T cells were determined by flow cytometry on a PBMC aliquot from every donor. Regarding this clonotype: No cognate antigen has been identified for it. Per-base quality was not reported, and no clone a single base away is much larger than it.

V loses 1 base of germline sequence and J loses 0 bases, and the interval between the two ends is 11 bases. As encoded in the germline V gene (reference sequence), CDR1 is LGHDT while CDR2 is YNNKEL. Taken from cysteine to phenylalanine, the CDR3 has 16 residues. Just the 48-base CDR3 DNA is kept, in frame starting at base 1. The data were also submitted as part of a second study, on T cells of mothers and their children. In that second paper, the authors write: Nine systemically healthy Caucasian individuals served as donors, namely three mothers together with their six children. cDNA synthesis consumed the entire amount of extracted RNA, loaded at roughly 1.5 ug RNA in each 15 ul reaction. Sample barcodes and 2-4 random nucleotides were added via the M1S primer in the second PCR. More than 9 million TCR beta CDR3 reads were obtained from each mother, and roughly 3 million reads were obtained from each child. Thymic selection shapes the output of TCR recombination in a similar way in related and unrelated pairs, and inherited differences have a minor effect. Normalized repertoire overlap was always slightly but never significantly higher in related than unrelated mother-child pairs. No persistent microchimeric T cell clones were detected, at a sensitivity of about 100 clones per million clonotypes. Deep NGS was used in the study to compare the TCR beta repertoires of mothers and children and to look for features that separate related mother-child pairs from unrelated individuals. On average, the children were 11 +/- 4 years old, while the mothers were approximately 41 +/- 4 years old. After adapters were ligated using NEBNext reagents, the libraries underwent 100+100 nt paired-end sequencing on an Illumina HiSeq 2000. Mother and child libraries were prepared a month apart and sequenced in separate runs to prevent cross-contamination. Each donor had between roughly 500,000 and 2,200,000 distinct TCR beta clonotypes identified. Naive TCR beta clonotypes were estimated from low-frequency clonotypes matched to each donor's FACS-determined naive share, without sorting.

This TCR was sampled from a woman between 40 and 55 years old in good health. Sequencing used blood. The chain is encoded by TRBV3-1 joined to TRBJ2-3; the D gene assignment is ambiguous. The CDR3: CASSQVGQASTDTQYF. The nucleotide sequence reads as follows: TGTGCCAGCAGCCAAGTAGGCCAAGCCAGCACAGATACGCAGTATTTT.